This entry is about one T cell receptor beta chain. What this receptor recognizes is not known. Within one base of it there is no much larger clone, and no base qualities were kept. This specimen comes from a study of T cell repertoires in cytomegalovirus infection (dated by TCRdb to about 2019). Regarding the research as a whole: Recently identified HLA-C-restricted CMV epitopes, whose presentation resists viral immunomodulation, were targeted by peptide stimulations together with well-studied HLA-B-restricted epitopes. Donor HLA type was relevant to the analysis, because carriage of CMV infection together with the matching HLA type was indicated by public TCR beta signatures.

For this chain, trimming is 2 bases at the V end and 4 bases at the J end, and the number of junction bases without a gene match is 4. The CDR3 sequence holds 16 residues, the cysteine and phenylalanine included. Of the read, only the CDR3 DNA is kept; its 48 bases are in frame from base 1. The germline V gene yields MDHEN for CDR1 and SYDVKM for CDR2. Study-level results and caveats: The ex vivo response was dominated by HLA-C-restricted CMV-specific TCR beta clonotypes, and the single most frequent clonotype in two of eight donors was supplied by these HLA-C-restricted clonotypes. Carriers of CMV infection plus the relevant HLA type were discriminated by the cumulative frequency of public TCR beta family members in the study cohort and in an independent roughly 380-donor cohort.

The sample's treatment or condition label, in plain terms: in vitro stimulation with specific CMV peptide epitopes to enrich CMV-specific T cells. The sequencer listed for this sample is Illumina HiSeq 1500. TCRdb took the public reads, trimmed them with fastp at Q25, ran MiXCR for clone calling and kept in-frame beta chains. Every CDR3 protein is listed once, alongside the most common genes and DNA of its rows. This sample lists about 83,000 distinct CDR3 sequences; about half were detected once. The top ten clones comprise 80% to 95% of the sample. The rearranged chain carries TRBV28 and TRBJ1-4; TRBD1 aligns with 10 central bases. This TCR derives from a human donor in good health (CMV status not recorded). Some clones in this sample may be carry-over from other donors' samples. Source: CD8+ T cells from cultured PBMCs, taken from culture after CMV antigen stimulation. The bases read TGTGCCAGCAGTTTACCGGGACAGGGGAATAATGAAAAACTGTTTTTT. Translated, this gives CASSLPGQGNNEKLFF.